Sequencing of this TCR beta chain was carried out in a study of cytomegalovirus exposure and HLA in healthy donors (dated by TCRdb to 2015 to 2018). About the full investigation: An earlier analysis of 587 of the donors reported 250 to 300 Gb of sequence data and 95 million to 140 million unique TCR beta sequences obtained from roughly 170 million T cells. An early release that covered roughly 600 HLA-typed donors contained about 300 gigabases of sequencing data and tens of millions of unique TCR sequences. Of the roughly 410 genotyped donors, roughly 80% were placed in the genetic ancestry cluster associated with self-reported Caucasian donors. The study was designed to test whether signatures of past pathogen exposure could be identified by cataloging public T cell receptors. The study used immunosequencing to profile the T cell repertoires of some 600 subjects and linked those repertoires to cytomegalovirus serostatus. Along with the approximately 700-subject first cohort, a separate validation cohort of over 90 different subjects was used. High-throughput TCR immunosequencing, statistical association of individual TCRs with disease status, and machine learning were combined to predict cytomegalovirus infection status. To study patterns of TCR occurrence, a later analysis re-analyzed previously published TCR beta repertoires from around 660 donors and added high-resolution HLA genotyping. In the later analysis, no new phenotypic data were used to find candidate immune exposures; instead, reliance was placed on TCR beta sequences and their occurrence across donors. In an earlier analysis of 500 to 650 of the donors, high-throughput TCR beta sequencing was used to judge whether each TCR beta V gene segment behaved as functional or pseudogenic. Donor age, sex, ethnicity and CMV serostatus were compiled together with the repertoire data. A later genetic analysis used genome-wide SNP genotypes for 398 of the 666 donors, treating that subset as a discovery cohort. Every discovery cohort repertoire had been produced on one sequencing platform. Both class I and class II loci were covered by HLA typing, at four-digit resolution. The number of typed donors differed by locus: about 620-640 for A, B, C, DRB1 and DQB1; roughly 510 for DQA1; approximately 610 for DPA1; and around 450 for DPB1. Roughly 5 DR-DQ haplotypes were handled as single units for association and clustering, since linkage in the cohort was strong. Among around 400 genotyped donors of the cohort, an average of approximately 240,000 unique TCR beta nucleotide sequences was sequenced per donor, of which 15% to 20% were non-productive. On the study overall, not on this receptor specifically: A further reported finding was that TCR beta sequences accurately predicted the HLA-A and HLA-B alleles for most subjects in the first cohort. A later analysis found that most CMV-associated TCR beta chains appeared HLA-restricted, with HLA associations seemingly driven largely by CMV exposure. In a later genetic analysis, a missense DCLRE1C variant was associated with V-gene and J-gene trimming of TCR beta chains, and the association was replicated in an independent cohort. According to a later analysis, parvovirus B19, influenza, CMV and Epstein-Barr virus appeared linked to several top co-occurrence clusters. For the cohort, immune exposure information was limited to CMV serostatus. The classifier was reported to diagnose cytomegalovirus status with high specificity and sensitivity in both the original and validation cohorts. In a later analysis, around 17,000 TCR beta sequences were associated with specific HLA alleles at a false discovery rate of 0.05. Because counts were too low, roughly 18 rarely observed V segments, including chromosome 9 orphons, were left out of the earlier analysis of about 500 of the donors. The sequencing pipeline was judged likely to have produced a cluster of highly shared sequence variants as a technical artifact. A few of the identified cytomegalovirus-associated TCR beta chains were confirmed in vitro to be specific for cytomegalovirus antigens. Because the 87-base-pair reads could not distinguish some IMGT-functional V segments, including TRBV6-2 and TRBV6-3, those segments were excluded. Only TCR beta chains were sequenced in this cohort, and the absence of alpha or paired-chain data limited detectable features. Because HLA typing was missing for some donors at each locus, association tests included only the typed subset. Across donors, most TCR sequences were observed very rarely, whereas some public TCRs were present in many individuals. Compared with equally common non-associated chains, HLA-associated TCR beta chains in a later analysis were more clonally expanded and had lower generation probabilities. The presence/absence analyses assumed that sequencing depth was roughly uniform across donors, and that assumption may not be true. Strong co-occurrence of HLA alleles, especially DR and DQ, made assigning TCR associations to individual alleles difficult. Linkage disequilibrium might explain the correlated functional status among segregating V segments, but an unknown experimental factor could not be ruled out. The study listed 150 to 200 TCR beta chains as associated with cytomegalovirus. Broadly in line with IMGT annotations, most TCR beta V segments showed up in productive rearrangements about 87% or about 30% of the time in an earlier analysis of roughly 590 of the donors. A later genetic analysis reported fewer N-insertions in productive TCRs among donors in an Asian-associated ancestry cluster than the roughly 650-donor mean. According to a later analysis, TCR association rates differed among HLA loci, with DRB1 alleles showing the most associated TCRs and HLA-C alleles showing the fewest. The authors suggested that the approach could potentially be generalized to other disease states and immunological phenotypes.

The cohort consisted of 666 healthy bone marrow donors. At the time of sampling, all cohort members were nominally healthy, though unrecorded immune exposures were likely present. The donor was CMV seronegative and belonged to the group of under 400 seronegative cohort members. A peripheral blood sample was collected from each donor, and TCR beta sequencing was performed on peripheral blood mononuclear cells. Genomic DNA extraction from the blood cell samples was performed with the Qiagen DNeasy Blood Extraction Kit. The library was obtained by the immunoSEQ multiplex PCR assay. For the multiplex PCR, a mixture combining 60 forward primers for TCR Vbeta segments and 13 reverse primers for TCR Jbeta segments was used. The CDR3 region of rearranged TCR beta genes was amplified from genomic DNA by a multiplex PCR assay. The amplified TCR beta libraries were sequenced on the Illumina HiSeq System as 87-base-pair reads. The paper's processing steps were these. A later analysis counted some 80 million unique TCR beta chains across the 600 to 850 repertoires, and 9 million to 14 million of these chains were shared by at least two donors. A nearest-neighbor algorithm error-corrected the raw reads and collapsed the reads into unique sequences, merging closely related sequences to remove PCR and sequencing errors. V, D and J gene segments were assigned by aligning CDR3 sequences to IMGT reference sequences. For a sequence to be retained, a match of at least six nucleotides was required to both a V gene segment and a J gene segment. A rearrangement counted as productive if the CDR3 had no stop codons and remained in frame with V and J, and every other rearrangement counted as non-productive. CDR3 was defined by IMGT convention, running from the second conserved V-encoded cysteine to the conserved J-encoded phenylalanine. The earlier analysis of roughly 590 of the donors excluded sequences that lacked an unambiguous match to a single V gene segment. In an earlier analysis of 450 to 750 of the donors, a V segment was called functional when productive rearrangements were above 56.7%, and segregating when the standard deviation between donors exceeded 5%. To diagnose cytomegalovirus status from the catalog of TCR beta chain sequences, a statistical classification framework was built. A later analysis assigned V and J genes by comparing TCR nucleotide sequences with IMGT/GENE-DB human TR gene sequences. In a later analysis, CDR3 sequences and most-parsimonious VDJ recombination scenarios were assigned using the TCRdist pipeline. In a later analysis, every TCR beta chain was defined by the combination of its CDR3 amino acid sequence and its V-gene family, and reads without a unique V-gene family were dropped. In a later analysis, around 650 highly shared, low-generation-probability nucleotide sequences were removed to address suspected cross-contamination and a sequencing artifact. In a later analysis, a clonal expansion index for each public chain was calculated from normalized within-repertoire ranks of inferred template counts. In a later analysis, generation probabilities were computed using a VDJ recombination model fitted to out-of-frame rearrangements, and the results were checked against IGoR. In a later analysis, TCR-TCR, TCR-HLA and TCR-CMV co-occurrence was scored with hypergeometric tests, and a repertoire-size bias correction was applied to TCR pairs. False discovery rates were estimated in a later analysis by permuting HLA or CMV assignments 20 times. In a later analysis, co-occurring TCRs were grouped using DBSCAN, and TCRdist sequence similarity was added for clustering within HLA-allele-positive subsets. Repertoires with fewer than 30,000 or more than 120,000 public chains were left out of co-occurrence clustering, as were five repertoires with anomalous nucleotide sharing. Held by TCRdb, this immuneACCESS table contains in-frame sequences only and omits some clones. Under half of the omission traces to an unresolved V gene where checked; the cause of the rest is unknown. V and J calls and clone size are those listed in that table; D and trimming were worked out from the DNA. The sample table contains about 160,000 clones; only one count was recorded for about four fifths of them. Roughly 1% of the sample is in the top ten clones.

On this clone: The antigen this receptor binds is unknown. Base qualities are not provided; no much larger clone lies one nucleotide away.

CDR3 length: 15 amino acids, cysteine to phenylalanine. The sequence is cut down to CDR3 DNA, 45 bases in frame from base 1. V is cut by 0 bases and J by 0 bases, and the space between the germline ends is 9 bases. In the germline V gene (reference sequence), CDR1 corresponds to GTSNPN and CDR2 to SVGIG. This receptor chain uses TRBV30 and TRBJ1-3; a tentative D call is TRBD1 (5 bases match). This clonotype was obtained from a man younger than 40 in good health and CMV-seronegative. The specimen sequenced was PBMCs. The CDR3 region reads CAWSVDSYSGNTIYF. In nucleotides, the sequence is TGTGCCTGGAGTGTTGACAGCTACTCTGGAAACACCATATATTTT.